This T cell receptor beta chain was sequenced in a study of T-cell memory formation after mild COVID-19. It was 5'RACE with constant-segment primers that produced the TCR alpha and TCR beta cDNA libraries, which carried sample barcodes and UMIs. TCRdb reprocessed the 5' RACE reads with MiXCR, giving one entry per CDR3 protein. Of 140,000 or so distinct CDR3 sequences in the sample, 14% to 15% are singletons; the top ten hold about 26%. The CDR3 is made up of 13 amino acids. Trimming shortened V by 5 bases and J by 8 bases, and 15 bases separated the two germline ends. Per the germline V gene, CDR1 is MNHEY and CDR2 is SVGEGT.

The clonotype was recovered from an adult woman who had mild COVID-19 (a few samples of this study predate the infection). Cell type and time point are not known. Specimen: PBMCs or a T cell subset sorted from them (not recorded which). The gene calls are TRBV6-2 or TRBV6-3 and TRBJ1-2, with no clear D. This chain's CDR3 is CASSRHRTDGYTF. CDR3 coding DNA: TGTGCCAGCAGTCGCCATAGGACCGACGGCTACACCTTC.